A selection of T cell receptor beta chains follows, all from one sample in a study of cytomegalovirus exposure and HLA in healthy donors. Profiled with immunoSEQ multiplex PCR; TCRdb holds only in-frame clones, not every one. The sample records approximately 92,000 clones, 69% being singletons. Sample: PBMCs. These TCRs come from a man aged 45-65 years in good health and CMV-seronegative. Both conserved end residues are part of each CDR3. Fields, in order: J gene, D gene, V gene, clone size, CDR3 protein, CDR3 DNA. A D gene is named only where the DNA matches it firmly. Clone sizes are given selectively: once, few, many, or a class where the clone is expanded.

TRBJ2-7 | . | TRBV5-4 | once | CASSLEGHRSYEQYF | TGTGCCAGCAGCTTGGAGGGACACCGCTCCTACGAGCAGTACTTC
TRBJ1-4 | . | TRBV30 | . | CAWGGLTNEKLFF | TGTGCCTGGGGGGGACTCACGAATGAAAAACTGTTTTTT
TRBJ2-5 | TRBD1 | TRBV9 | . | CASSVGQGDETQYF | TGTGCCAGCAGCGTGGGACAGGGAGATGAGACCCAGTACTTC
TRBJ2-3 | TRBD2 | TRBV28 | . | CASSSTSGGTDTQYF | TGTGCCAGCAGTTCTACTAGCGGGGGAACAGATACGCAGTATTTT
TRBJ2-1 | TRBD1 | TRBV5-6 | once | CASSPVDRSNNEQFF | TGTGCCAGCAGCCCGGTGGACAGGAGTAACAATGAGCAGTTCTTC
TRBJ2-1 | TRBD2 | TRBV4-3 | . | CASSQRLAGGDNEQFF | TGCGCCAGCAGCCAAAGACTAGCGGGAGGGGATAATGAGCAGTTCTTC
TRBJ1-2 | . | TRBV29-1 | . | CSVEVGQRYGYTF | TGCAGCGTTGAAGTAGGCCAGCGCTATGGCTACACCTTC
TRBJ2-1 | TRBD1 | TRBV7-6 | . | CASSLTRQGEQFF | TGTGCCAGCAGCCTGACCCGACAGGGTGAGCAGTTCTTC
TRBJ1-1 | . | TRBV7-6 | few | CASSLVGTPEAFF | TGTGCCAGCAGCTTAGTTGGGACACCTGAAGCTTTCTTT
TRBJ1-1 | . | TRBV4-3 | . | CASSQDTWGGTEAFF | TGCGCCAGCAGCCAAGATACCTGGGGGGGCACTGAAGCTTTCTTT
TRBJ2-3 | . | TRBV4-2 | . | CASSQVDREATDTQYF | TGTGCCAGCAGCCAAGTAGATCGGGAAGCTACAGATACGCAGTATTTT
TRBJ2-3 | . | TRBV28 | . | CATLGLSDTQYF | TGTGCCACTCTGGGACTCTCAGATACGCAGTATTTT
TRBJ1-4 | TRBD1 | TRBV6-5 | . | CASSRQGAREKLFF | TGTGCCAGCAGCAGACAGGGGGCTCGCGAAAAACTGTTTTTT
TRBJ1-1 | TRBD1 | TRBV10-3 | . | CAITPTGVPNTEAFF | TGTGCCATCACTCCCACAGGGGTGCCGAACACTGAAGCTTTCTTT
TRBJ2-2 | TRBD2 | TRBV27 | once | CASRREFDGELFF | TGTGCCAGCAGGCGGGAGTTCGACGGGGAGCTGTTTTTT
TRBJ2-7 | TRBD1 | TRBV6-6 | . | CASSRQGFSAYEQYF | TGTGCCAGCAGTAGACAGGGGTTTTCTGCCTACGAGCAGTACTTC
TRBJ2-1 | TRBD2 | TRBV29-1 | . | CSLRGLAGPRGNEQFF | TGCAGCCTTCGGGGACTAGCGGGGCCACGGGGCAATGAGCAGTTCTTC
TRBJ2-1 | TRBD1 | TRBV5-1 | . | CASSSRQGRDNEQFF | TGCGCCAGCAGCTCCCGACAGGGGAGAGACAATGAGCAGTTCTTC
TRBJ1-1 | . | TRBV5-1 | . | CASSLSGENTEAFF | TGCGCCAGCAGCTTGAGCGGGGAGAACACTGAAGCTTTCTTT
TRBJ2-1 | . | TRBV14 | . | CASSQGLGHVGNEQFF | TGTGCCAGCAGCCAAGGCCTCGGACACGTAGGCAATGAGCAGTTCTTC
TRBJ2-1 | . | TRBV10-3 | . | CAISDRNEQFF | TGTGCCATCAGCGACAGAAATGAGCAGTTCTTC
TRBJ2-3 | TRBD2 | TRBV2 | . | CASSEQAGSTDTQYF | TGTGCCAGCAGTGAACAAGCGGGGAGCACAGATACGCAGTATTTT
TRBJ1-2 | . | TRBV25-1 | . | CASRAGPYGYTF | TGTGCCAGCAGGGCAGGGCCCTATGGCTACACCTTC
TRBJ2-1 | TRBD2 | TRBV4-1 | . | CASSHQRLAGGHEQFF | TGCGCCAGCAGCCACCAACGACTAGCGGGGGGCCATGAGCAGTTCTTC
TRBJ2-1 | . | TRBV6-5 | . | CASSIGGSSYNEQFF | TGTGCCAGCAGTATAGGGGGTAGCTCCTACAATGAGCAGTTCTTC
TRBJ2-1 | . | TRBV27 | . | CASQSILRAEASEQFF | TGTGCCAGCCAATCTATATTACGGGCGGAGGCCAGTGAGCAGTTCTTC
TRBJ1-2 | TRBD1 | TRBV4-1 | . | CASSHRDRANGYTF | TGCGCCAGCAGCCATCGCGACAGGGCCAATGGCTACACCTTC
TRBJ1-2 | TRBD1 | TRBV2 | . | CAGKGTGGGYGYTF | TGTGCCGGGAAAGGGACAGGGGGCGGTTATGGCTACACCTTC
TRBJ1-1 | . | TRBV7-6 | few | CASSLEQNTEAFF | TGTGCCAGCAGCTTAGAACAGAACACTGAAGCTTTCTTT
TRBJ2-5 | TRBD1 | TRBV10-3 | . | CAISGGQGETQYF | TGTGCCATCAGTGGTGGACAGGGGGAGACCCAGTACTTC
TRBJ1-1 | . | TRBV4-1 | . | CASSLRRGNTEAFF | TGCGCCAGCAGCCTCCGACGGGGGAACACTGAAGCTTTCTTT
TRBJ2-7 | . | TRBV6-1 | . | CASREGDYSYEQYF | TGTGCCAGCAGGGAAGGTGACTACTCCTACGAGCAGTACTTC
TRBJ2-5 | TRBD2 | TRBV11-1 | . | CASSRGLAPGAQYF | TGTGCCAGCAGCCGGGGACTAGCCCCAGGGGCCCAGTACTTC
TRBJ2-1 | . | TRBV7-3 | few | CASSLTAANNEQFF | TGTGCCAGCAGCCTAACGGCGGCTAACAATGAGCAGTTCTTC
TRBJ1-4 | TRBD1 | TRBV5-1 | . | CASSPGTGGFEKLFF | TGCGCCAGCAGCCCCGGGACAGGGGGCTTTGAAAAACTGTTTTTT
TRBJ2-5 | . | TRBV5-1 | . | CASSQAGNQETQYF | TGCGCCAGCAGCCAAGCAGGGAACCAAGAGACCCAGTACTTC
TRBJ2-2 | . | TRBV10-3 | . | CAISESLSGELFF | TGTGCCATCAGTGAGTCTCTGTCCGGGGAGCTGTTTTTT
TRBJ2-7 | TRBD1 | TRBV6-1 | . | CASSEAPGGYEQYF | TGTGCCAGCAGTGAAGCCCCAGGGGGCTACGAGCAGTACTTC
TRBJ2-7 | . | TRBV5-1 | . | CASSWGPGTYEQYF | TGCGCCAGCAGCTGGGGCCCGGGGACATACGAGCAGTACTTC
TRBJ2-1 | TRBD2 | TRBV5-1 | few | CASRRTSGGNNEQFF | TGCGCCAGCAGACGGACTAGCGGGGGGAACAATGAGCAGTTCTTC
TRBJ2-3 | TRBD2 | TRBV4-3 | few | CASSQAVAGGLQGDTQYF | TGCGCCAGCAGCCAAGCTGTAGCGGGAGGACTTCAGGGGGATACGCAGTATTTT
TRBJ1-2 | . | TRBV7-8 | . | CASSRINRDGYTF | TGTGCCAGCAGCAGAATTAACAGGGATGGCTACACCTTC
TRBJ2-1 | TRBD2 | TRBV10-3 | . | CAIGRTSDSNEQFF | TGTGCCATCGGACGGACTAGCGACAGCAATGAGCAGTTCTTC
TRBJ2-5 | TRBD2 | TRBV5-1 | . | CASSLPSTSGGQETQYF | TGCGCCAGCAGCTTGCCCTCCACTAGCGGGGGGCAAGAGACCCAGTACTTC
TRBJ2-1 | TRBD1 | TRBV5-1 | . | CASSFRSVGTAYGVNEQFF | TGCGCCAGCAGCTTTCGATCTGTCGGGACAGCCTATGGGGTGAATGAGCAGTTCTTC
TRBJ1-1 | TRBD1 | TRBV14 | . | CASRLQGARSEAFF | TGTGCCAGCAGGCTACAGGGGGCGCGGTCTGAAGCTTTCTTT
TRBJ1-1 | . | TRBV16 | . | CASTQSRGTEAFF | TGTGCCAGCACCCAATCGCGGGGCACTGAAGCTTTCTTT
TRBJ2-2 | . | TRBV1 | . | CTSSRQLAGGELFF | TGCACCAGCAGTCGACAACTAGCGGGAGGGGAGCTGTTTTTT
TRBJ1-1 | . | TRBV28 | few | CASSYTGWVPEAFF | TGTGCCAGCAGTTATACAGGGTGGGTACCTGAAGCTTTCTTT
TRBJ2-7 | . | TRBV29-1 | . | CSVEEDRGLSYEQYF | TGCAGCGTTGAAGAGGACAGAGGACTTTCTTACGAGCAGTACTTC
TRBJ2-1 | . | TRBV4-2 | . | CASSQDHRWEVSSYNEQFF | TGTGCCAGCAGCCAAGACCACAGGTGGGAAGTTAGCTCCTACAATGAGCAGTTCTTC
TRBJ2-1 | . | TRBV5-1 | few | CASSLAGNEQFF | TGCGCCAGCAGCTTGGCGGGCAATGAGCAGTTCTTC
TRBJ1-1 | . | TRBV11-1 | . | CASSLDGSVPAFF | TGTGCCAGCAGCTTAGATGGTTCAGTGCCGGCTTTCTTT
TRBJ1-2 | . | TRBV20-1 | . | CSAGGNGGYTF | TGCAGTGCTGGGGGGAATGGAGGCTACACCTTC
TRBJ2-2 | . | TRBV5-1 | few | CASSYIPGSGELFF | TGCGCCAGCAGCTACATTCCAGGGTCCGGGGAGCTGTTTTTT
TRBJ2-6 | . | TRBV2 | . | CASSTVSGANVLTF | TGTGCCAGCAGCACAGTCTCTGGGGCCAACGTCCTGACTTTC
TRBJ2-4 | . | TRBV5-4 | . | CASSTTAAKNIQYF | TGTGCCAGCAGCACGACAGCAGCCAAAAACATTCAGTACTTC
TRBJ2-3 | TRBD2 | TRBV9 | once | CASTAGGYTDTQYF | TGTGCCAGCACCGCGGGGGGGTACACAGATACGCAGTATTTT
TRBJ1-5 | TRBD1 | TRBV2 | once | CASGKTGGSVQPQHF | TGTGCCAGCGGGAAGACAGGGGGCTCGGTTCAGCCCCAGCATTTT
TRBJ2-7 | . | TRBV20-1 | . | CSASMRAGQYF | TGCAGTGCATCGATGAGGGCGGGGCAGTACTTC